This TCR beta chain was observed in a study of blood T cell repertoires in COVID-19. For the study at large: Donors in the United States, Italy and Spain gave samples during acute or convalescent COVID-19.

Generated by immunoSEQ multiplex PCR, the TCRdb table keeps only in-frame clones and is missing some. The sample lists 200,000 to 250,000 clones, about four fifths occurring once. The participants were between roughly 18 and 100 years old and came from under 25 US areas. Trimming pared 10 bases from V and 7 bases from J, leaving 16 bases between. The germline CDR1 and CDR2 sequences are SGHTA and FQGNSA. CDR3 size: 13 residues. V and J are TRBV7-2 and TRBJ1-4; possible D gene TRBD1, 5 bases. The sequenced material came from PBMCs or T cells enriched from blood (not recorded which). This clonotype was obtained from a woman in her forties who had recovered from COVID-19. CDR3 residues: CATQAGWREKLFF. In DNA, the CDR3 is TGTGCCACACAAGCAGGGTGGCGTGAAAAACTGTTTTTT. Drawing the rest from reference TRBV7-2 and TRBJ1-4, the complete variable domain is GAGVSQSPSNKVTEKGKDVELRCDPISGHTALYWYRQSLGQGLEFLIYFQGNSAPDKSGLPSDRFSAERTGGSVSTLTIQRTQQEDSAVYLCATQAGWREKLFFGSGTQLSVL.